One and the same sample provided the 18 T cell receptor beta chains below, sequenced in a study of CD8 T cells in Susac syndrome. Random hexamers were used to reverse transcribe the RNA input (about 0.5 to 1 ug). TCRdb passed the immunoSEQ multiplex PCR reads through MiXCR, listing each CDR3 protein once. The table lists 75,000 to 80,000 distinct CDR3 sequences, roughly 94% of them singletons, with about 0.5% in the top ten. The specimen was CD8+ T cells from PBMCs. The origin of the receptors is a human donor with Susac syndrome.

The chain is built from TRBV9 and TRBJ2-7, with D perhaps being TRBD1 or TRBD2 (5 bases each). Trimming took off 4 bases at V and 1 base at J, with 12 bases between the two ends. This CDR3 is built from 14 residues. Germline loops: CDR1 SGDLS, CDR2 YYNGEE. The CDR3 reads CASSPRDGSYEQYF. In DNA form, the CDR3 reads TGTGCCAGCAGCCCCCGGGACGGATCCTACGAGCAGTACTTC.

The V gene is TRBV20-1, the J gene TRBJ2-1, with 11 bases identical to TRBD2. Germline values: CDR1 DFQATT, CDR2 SNEGSKA (reference sequence). The CDR3 has 18 residues. J gave up 4 bases and V 2 bases, and 13 bases lay outside the gene matches. In nucleotides, the CDR3 is TGCAGTGCTAGATTCCACCCTTCGACTAGCGGGGTTTACAATGAGCAGTTCTTC. It encodes CSARFHPSTSGVYNEQFF.

The chain uses TRBV3-1 and TRBJ1-5; D remains unclear. The V gene's germline CDR1 is LGHDT and CDR2 YNNKEL (reference sequence). This CDR3 contains 16 residues. Trimming pared 1 base from V and 3 bases from J, leaving 13 bases between. CDR3 in amino acids: CASSQGVAGYNQPQHF. In DNA form, the CDR3 reads TGTGCCAGCAGCCAAGGGGTGGCGGGGTACAATCAGCCCCAGCATTTT.

The rearrangement uses TRBV20-1 and TRBJ1-2; no firm D call. The CDR3 spans 13 residues. V lost 0 bases and J lost 2, with 7 bases in between. Germline V gene sequence: CDR1 DFQATT, CDR2 SNEGSKA (reference sequence). CDR3 sequence reads: CSARENSNYGYTF. CDR3 nucleotide sequence: TGCAGTGCTAGAGAAAACAGCAACTATGGCTACACCTTC.

The V gene is TRBV9, the J gene TRBJ2-1; D is unresolved. CDR1 SGDLS and CDR2 YYNGEE come from the germline V gene. The CDR3 runs 10 residues. V was cut by 3 bases and J by 10 bases, with 5 bases left in between. The CDR3, as DNA: TGTGCCAGCAGCGGCCAAGAGCAGTTCTTC. Translation gives CASSGQEQFF.

CDR3 sequence (DNA): TGTGCCTTCTCCAGGGGGGGGAAAGGGGAGCTGTTTTTT. Its protein product is CAFSRGGKGELFF. V and J are TRBV30 and TRBJ2-2, with D tentatively TRBD1 or TRBD2 (7 bases each). V shed 7 bases and J shed 8 bases, with 17 bases lying between them. This CDR3 contains 13 residues. CDR1 and CDR2 from the germline V gene are GTSNPN and SVGIG (reference sequence).

The rearrangement links TRBV29-1 to TRBJ2-5; D gene uncertain. The V end lost 7 bases, the J end lost 3 bases, and 12 bases lay between the germline ends. The CDR3 runs to 12 residues. Germline CDR1 SQVTM, CDR2 ANQGSEA. CDR3 in DNA: TGCAGCGCAGAAGCAGGAAAAGAGACCCAGTACTTC. Amino acid sequence: CSAEAGKETQYF.

The chain recombines TRBV2 with TRBJ1-6, with a tentative D call TRBD1 (5 bases). Germline V gene sequence: CDR1 SNHLY, CDR2 FYNNEI. CDR3 size: 16 residues. Between the trimmed V and J ends, which lost 3 bases and 0 bases, there was a span of 9 bases. The CDR3 protein is CASSDGGSSYNSPLHF. The CDR3 DNA is TGTGCCAGCAGTGACGGGGGGAGCTCCTATAATTCACCCCTCCACTTT.

The gene calls are TRBV7-9 and TRBJ1-2; no firm D call. The CDR3 contains 13 residues. Germline V CDR1 and CDR2: SEHNR, FQNEAQ (reference sequence). V dropped 0 bases and J dropped 7 bases, with 9 bases sitting between them. DNA of the CDR3: TGTGCCAGCAGCTTAGCGCACCTCGCTGGCTACACCTTC. Its translation is CASSLAHLAGYTF.

The rearrangement uses TRBV7-3 and TRBJ1-1, with D uncertain. V lost 2 bases and J lost 1, with 8 bases in between. Looked up from germline, CDR1 is SGHTA and CDR2 is FQGTGA. The CDR3 has 14 amino acids. The CDR3 here is CASSLRHPNTEAFF. As DNA, the CDR3 is TGTGCCAGCAGCTTACGACACCCGAACACTGAAGCTTTCTTT.

J is TRBJ1-5 and V is TRBV6-4; D is perhaps TRBD1 (6 bases). Trimming pared 7 bases from V and 4 bases from J, leaving 11 bases between. CDR1 and CDR2 (germline): MRHNA, SNTAGT. The CDR3 runs to 13 residues. The CDR3 loop is CASTVQGNQPQHF. CDR3 in DNA: TGTGCCAGCACCGTTCAGGGGAATCAGCCCCAGCATTTT.

The chain links TRBV12-3 or TRBV12-4 to TRBJ2-5; D ambiguous. Trimming removed 3 bases at V and 3 bases at J, with 8 bases between. The CDR3 loop spans 13 amino acids. The CDR3 here is CASSFTREETQYF. The CDR3 region has the DNA TGTGCCAGCAGTTTTACAAGGGAAGAGACCCAGTACTTC.

The chain carries TRBV12-3 or TRBV12-4 and TRBJ1-2; D remains unclear. V was pared by 3 bases and J by 8 bases, with 16 bases between. The CDR3 runs 14 residues. The CDR3 sequence is CASSFWPIPQGYTF. The CDR3 region has the DNA TGTGCCAGCAGTTTTTGGCCTATCCCGCAGGGCTACACCTTC.

This chain uses TRBV12-3 or TRBV12-4 with TRBJ2-5; D ambiguous. Between the trimmed V and J ends, which lost 3 bases and 3 bases, there was a span of 5 bases. The CDR3 runs to 12 residues. The CDR3 DNA is TGTGCCAGCAGTTTGTGGGAAGAGACCCAGTACTTC. Its translation is CASSLWEETQYF.

As for this clonotype: A junction boundary mismatches the germline segment, possibly from a read error. This sequence joins TRBV7-9 and TRBJ2-7; 7 positions match TRBD1. Germline V CDR1 and CDR2: SEHNR, FQNEAQ (reference sequence). The CDR3 runs 10 residues. The CDR3 sequence is CTTGTYEQYF. CDR3 nucleotide sequence: TGCACGACAGGGACCTACGAGCAGTACTTC. Full variable domain (missing parts from reference TRBV7-9 and TRBJ2-7): DTGVSQNPRHKITKRGQNVTFRCDPISEHNRLYWYRQTLGQGPEFLTYFQNEAQLEKSRLLSDRFSAERPKGSFSTLEIQRTEQGDSAMYLCTTGTYEQYFGPGTRLTVT.

This chain joins TRBV20-1 and TRBJ1-5, with a weak D call TRBD1 (5 bases). CDR1 and CDR2 (germline): DFQATT, SNEGSKA (reference sequence). The V and J ends lost 5 bases and 9 bases respectively, with 23 bases between them. The CDR3 is 15 amino acids. CDR3 in amino acids: CSAGNRDPRSGPQHF. CDR3 bases: TGCAGTGCTGGAAACCGGGACCCCCGTAGCGGGCCCCAGCATTTT.

The chain joins TRBV7-8 to TRBJ2-1, with D possibly TRBD2 on 6 matching bases. Per the germline V gene, CDR1 is SGHVS and CDR2 is FQNEAQ. CDR3 length equals 14 residues. Trimming removed 5 bases from V and 6 bases from J, with 14 bases in between. CDR3 sequence reads: CASSASPGLNEQFF. The CDR3 coding sequence is TGTGCCAGCAGCGCCAGTCCGGGACTCAATGAGCAGTTCTTC.

The chain employs TRBV7-8 and TRBJ2-3; 10 bases agree with TRBD2. Germline V lookup: CDR1 SGHVS, CDR2 FQNEAQ. The V segment lost 0 bases and the J segment 0 bases; nucleotides outside the gene matches: 6. The CDR3 is 18 residues long. CDR3 DNA: TGTGCCAGCAGCTTAGCCGGGACTAGCGCCTCTAGCACAGATACGCAGTATTTT. Protein product: CASSLAGTSASSTDTQYF.